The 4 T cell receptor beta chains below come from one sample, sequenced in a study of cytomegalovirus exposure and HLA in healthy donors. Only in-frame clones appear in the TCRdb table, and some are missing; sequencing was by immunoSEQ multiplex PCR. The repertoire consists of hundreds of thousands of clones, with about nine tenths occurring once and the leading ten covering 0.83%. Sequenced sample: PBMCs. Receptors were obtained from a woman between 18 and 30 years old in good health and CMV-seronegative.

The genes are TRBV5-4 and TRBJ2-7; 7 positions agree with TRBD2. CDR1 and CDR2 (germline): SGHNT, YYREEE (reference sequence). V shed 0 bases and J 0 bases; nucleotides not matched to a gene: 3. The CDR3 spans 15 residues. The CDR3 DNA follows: TGTGCCAGCAGCTTGGGCGCGGGGGACTCCTACGAGCAGTACTTC. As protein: CASSLGAGDSYEQYF.

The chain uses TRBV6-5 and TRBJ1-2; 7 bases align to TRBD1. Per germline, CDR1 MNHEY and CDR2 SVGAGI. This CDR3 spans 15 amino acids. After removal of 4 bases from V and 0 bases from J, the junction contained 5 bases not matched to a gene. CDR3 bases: TGTGCCAGCAGTTTGACGACAGGGACTAACTATGGCTACACCTTC. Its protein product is CASSLTTGTNYGYTF.

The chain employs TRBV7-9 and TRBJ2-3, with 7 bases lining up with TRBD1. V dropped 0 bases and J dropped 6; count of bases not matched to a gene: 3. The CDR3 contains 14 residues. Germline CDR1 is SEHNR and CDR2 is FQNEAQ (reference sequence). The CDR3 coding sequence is TGTGCCAGCAGCTTAGCGCGACAGGGTGATACGCAGTATTTT. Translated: CASSLARQGDTQYF.

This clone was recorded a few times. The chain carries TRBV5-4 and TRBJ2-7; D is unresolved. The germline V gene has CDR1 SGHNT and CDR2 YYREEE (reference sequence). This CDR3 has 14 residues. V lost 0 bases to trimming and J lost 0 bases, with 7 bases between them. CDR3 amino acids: CASSLVPSSYEQYF. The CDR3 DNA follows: TGTGCCAGCAGCTTGGTACCGAGCTCCTACGAGCAGTACTTC.